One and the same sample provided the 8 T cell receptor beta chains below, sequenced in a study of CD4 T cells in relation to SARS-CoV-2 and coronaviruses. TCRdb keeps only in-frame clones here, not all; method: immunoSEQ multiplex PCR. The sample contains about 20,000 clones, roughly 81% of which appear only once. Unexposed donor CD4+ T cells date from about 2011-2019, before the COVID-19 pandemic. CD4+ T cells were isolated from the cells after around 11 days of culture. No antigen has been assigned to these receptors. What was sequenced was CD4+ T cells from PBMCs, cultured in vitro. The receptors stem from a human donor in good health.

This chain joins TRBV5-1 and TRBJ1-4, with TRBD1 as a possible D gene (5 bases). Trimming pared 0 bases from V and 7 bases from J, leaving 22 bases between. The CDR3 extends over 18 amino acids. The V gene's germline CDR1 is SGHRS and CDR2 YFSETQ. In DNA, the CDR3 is TGCGCCAGCAGCTTGGAGGACGGTGGGGCAGGAAAAGCTGAAAAACTGTTTTTT. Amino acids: CASSLEDGGAGKAEKLFF.

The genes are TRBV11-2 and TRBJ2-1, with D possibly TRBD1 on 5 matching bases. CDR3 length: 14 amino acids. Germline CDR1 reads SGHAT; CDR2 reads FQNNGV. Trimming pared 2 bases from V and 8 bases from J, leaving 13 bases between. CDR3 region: CASSLSQGGDEQFF. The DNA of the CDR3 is TGTGCCAGCAGCTTAAGCCAGGGTGGCGATGAGCAGTTCTTC.

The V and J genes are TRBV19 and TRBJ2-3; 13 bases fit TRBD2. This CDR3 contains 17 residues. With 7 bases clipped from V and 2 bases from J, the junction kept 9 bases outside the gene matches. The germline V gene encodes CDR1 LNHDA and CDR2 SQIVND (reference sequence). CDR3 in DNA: TGTGCCAGTATTGGGAGGACTAGCGGGGGACACACAGATACGCAGTATTTT. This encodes CASIGRTSGGHTDTQYF. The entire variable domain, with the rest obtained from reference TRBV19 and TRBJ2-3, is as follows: DGGITQSPKYLFRKEGQNVTLSCEQNLNHDAMYWYRQDPGQGLRLIYYSQIVNDFQKGDIAEGYSVSREKKESFPLTVTSAQKNPTAFYLCASIGRTSGGHTDTQYFGPGTRLTVL.

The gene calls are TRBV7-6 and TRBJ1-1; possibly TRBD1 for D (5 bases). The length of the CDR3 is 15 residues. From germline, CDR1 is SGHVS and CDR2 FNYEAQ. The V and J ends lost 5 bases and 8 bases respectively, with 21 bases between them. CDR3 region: CASSQTGTPPVEAFF. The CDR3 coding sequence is TGTGCCAGCAGCCAAACCGGGACTCCCCCCGTAGAAGCTTTCTTT.

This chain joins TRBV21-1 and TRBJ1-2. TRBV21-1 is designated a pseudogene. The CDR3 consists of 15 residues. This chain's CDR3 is CASAPEGRGNYGYTF. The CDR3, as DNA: TGTGCCAGCGCGCCCGAGGGGAGGGGGAACTATGGCTACACCTTC.

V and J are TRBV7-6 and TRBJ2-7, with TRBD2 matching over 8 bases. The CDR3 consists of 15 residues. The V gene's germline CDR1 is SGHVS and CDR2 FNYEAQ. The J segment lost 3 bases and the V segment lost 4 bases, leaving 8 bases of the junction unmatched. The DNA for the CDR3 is TGTGCCAGCAGCTCTACAGCGGGAGCCCGCTACGAGCAGTACTTC. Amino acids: CASSSTAGARYEQYF. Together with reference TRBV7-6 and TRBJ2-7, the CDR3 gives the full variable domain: GAGVSQSPRYKVTKRGQDVALRCDPISGHVSLYWYRQALGQGPEFLTYFNYEAQQDKSGLPNDRFSAERPEGSISTLTIQRTEQRDSAMYRCASSSTAGARYEQYFGPGTRLTVT.

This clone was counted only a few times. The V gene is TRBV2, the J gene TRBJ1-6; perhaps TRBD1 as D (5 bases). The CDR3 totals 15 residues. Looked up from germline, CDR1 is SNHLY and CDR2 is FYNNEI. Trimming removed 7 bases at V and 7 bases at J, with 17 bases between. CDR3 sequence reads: CASILDSFLNSPLHF. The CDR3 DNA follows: TGTGCCAGCATTTTAGACAGCTTTCTCAATTCACCCCTCCACTTT.

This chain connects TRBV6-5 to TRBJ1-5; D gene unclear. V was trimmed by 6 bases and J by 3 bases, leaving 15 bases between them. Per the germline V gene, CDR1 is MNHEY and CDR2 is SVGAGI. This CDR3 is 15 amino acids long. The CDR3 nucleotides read TGTGCCAGCAGGGTCTCGGGTACAGTCAATCAGCCCCAGCATTTT. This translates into CASRVSGTVNQPQHF.